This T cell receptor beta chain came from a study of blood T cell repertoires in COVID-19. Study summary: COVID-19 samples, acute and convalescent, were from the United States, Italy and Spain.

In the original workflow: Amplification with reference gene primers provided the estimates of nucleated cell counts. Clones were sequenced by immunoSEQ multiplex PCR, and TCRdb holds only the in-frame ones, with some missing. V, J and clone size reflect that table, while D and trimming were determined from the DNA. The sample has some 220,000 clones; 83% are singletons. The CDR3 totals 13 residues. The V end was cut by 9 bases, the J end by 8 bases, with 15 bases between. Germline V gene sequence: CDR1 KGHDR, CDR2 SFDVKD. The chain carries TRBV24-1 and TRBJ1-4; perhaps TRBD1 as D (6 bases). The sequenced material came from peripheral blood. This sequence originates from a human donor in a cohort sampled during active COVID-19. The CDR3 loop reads CATSDRQYEKLFF. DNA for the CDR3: TGTGCCACCTCCGACAGGCAGTACGAAAAACTGTTTTTT.